This T cell receptor (beta chain) came from a study of shared clonotypes between healthy human individuals (dated by TCRdb to about 2020). At the level of the whole study: A couple of women and a few men aged 18 to 49 years were included in the cohort. Leukapheresis yielded between about 0.94 and 8.9 billion PBMCs per donor. For each donor, CD4 naive and CD4 memory were each run on three plates, CD8 naive on two plates, and CD8 memory on one plate. To estimate repertoire size and how much clonotype sharing occurs between individuals, the study deeply sequenced the blood TCR repertoires of five healthy adults. To increase sequencing depth and limit assay-specific biases, TCR repertoire library preparation and sequencing were carried out by different laboratories using diverse techniques. The paper's findings and limits, for the study overall: Even with the large sequencing depth, rarefaction of the sorted-subset datasets indicated that sequencing was incomplete. Roughly 5% of naive CD4, 3.5% of naive CD8, about 2.1% of memory CD4, and 0.35% to 0.5% of memory CD8 clonotypes were shared across a few donors. The genetic and exposure-history diversity represented was limited by the small number of donors. Sampling was restricted to blood, and TCR repertoires in tissue are likely to differ from TCR repertoires in blood. Compared with non-shared clonotypes, the clonotypes found in all four sorted-subset donors had higher generation probabilities. Pairwise subsampling indicated that sequencing depth was expected to affect the degree of clonotype sharing among donors. Larger estimated clonotype richness was generally found for naive subsets than for memory subsets.

Remarks on this clone: Its cognate antigen has yet to be identified. No base quality information exists; no much larger clone differs at one position.

Using the deep immunoSEQ assay, multiplex PCR amplified TCR CDR3 regions from genomic DNA. For each cell subset, the extracted genomic DNA was distributed evenly across all wells of several immunoSEQ 96-well plates, and each plate served as one replicate. For sorted subsets, each replicate PCR was loaded with roughly 0.2 ug genomic DNA, equivalent to some 27,000 T cell genomes. Purified libraries were measured with a Qubit 3.0 fluorometer, size-checked on a Bioanalyzer 2100, and measured again with the KAPA Library Quantification kit. Every immunoSEQ 96-well plate was sequenced on a dedicated single-read 150-cycle Illumina NextSeq 550 flow cell. Per the original workflow: Because only junctional sequences without quality scores were contained in the immunoSEQ output, filtering matching that applied to full-length reads could not be performed. Sequences were annotated with PyIR, a Python wrapper for IgBLAST v1.9, using IMGT germline references to assign V/J genes and CDR3. Any read was removed if the V/J assignment was weak (E-value above 1e-6), the CDR3 was missing, or the read contained stop codons, out-of-frame junctions, or ambiguous translated residues. V3J clonotypes were defined as sequences sharing the same inferred V gene, J gene, and CDR3 amino acid sequence. To compute the percentage overlap between repertoires, the number of shared unique clonotypes was divided by the size of the smaller repertoire. RTK rarefaction, the Chao1 estimator, and Recon v2.1 estimates of unobserved clonotypes were used to assess repertoire richness. OLGA was used to compute generation probabilities for all TCRbeta clonotypes that the gDNA method yielded from a handful of donors. In TCRdb, the immuneACCESS table is reduced to in-frame sequences with V and J assigned. These tables do not hold every clone; where another copy was compared, an unresolved V gene accounts for under half, and the others remain unexplained. That table supplies the V and J calls and clone size; D and trimming were determined from the DNA. This sample holds 550,000 to 700,000 clones; less than 80% were observed only once. The leading ten clones occupy around 2% of the sample.

Inclusive of the bounding cysteine and phenylalanine, the CDR3 is 17 residues long. The sequence is cut down to CDR3 DNA, 51 bases in frame from base 1. Reading the germline V gene gives CDR1 SGHRS and CDR2 YFSETQ. The germline V and J ends show losses of 0 bases and 1 base respectively, and no gene match explains 7 bases of the junction. Donors were healthy HIV-negative adults with no recently reported acute infections or vaccinations. All donors were Caucasian adults living in Nashville, Tennessee, USA. CD4+ T cells were enriched through magnetic negative selection, after which naive cells were positively selected on CD45RA and the remaining negative fraction served as the memory subset. Blood was collected by leukapheresis, and PBMCs were isolated by Ficoll-Histopaque density gradient centrifugation and then cryopreserved in liquid nitrogen vapor phase. Analytical flow cytometry was used to check the purity and quantity of every magnetically sorted T cell population. Genomic DNA was isolated from every sorted fraction and measured by UV absorbance on a Nanodrop 2000c.

Specimen: memory CD4+ T cells sorted from blood. The cell subset or site label here, explained by the study, means: CD45RA-negative fraction. The source is a woman aged 25 to 39 in good health. The rearranged segments are TRBV5-1 and TRBJ2-4; a stretch of 7 junction bases matches TRBD1. The DNA sequence is as follows: TGCGCCAGCAGCTTGGCCCAGACAGGGAGCGCCAAAAACATTCAGTACTTC. Its protein is CASSLAQTGSAKNIQYF.